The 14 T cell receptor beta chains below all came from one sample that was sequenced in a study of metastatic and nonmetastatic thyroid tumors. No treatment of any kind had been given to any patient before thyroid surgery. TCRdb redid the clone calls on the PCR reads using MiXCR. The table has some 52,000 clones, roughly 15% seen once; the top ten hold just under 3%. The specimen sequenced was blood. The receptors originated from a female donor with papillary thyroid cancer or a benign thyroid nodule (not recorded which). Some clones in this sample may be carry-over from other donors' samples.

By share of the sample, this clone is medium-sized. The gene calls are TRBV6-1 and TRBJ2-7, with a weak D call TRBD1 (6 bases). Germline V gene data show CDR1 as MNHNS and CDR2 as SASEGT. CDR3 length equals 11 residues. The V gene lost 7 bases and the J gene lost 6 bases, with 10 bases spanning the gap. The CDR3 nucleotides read TGTGCCAGCACATGGACAGCCGAGCAGTACTTC. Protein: CASTWTAEQYF.

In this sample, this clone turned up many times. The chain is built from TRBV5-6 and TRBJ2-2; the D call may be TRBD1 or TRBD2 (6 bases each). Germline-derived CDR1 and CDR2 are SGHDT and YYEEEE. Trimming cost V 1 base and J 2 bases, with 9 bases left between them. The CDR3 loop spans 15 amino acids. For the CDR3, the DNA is TGTGCCAGCAGCTTGATCGGGGGCAACACCGGGGAGCTGTTTTTT. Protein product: CASSLIGGNTGELFF.

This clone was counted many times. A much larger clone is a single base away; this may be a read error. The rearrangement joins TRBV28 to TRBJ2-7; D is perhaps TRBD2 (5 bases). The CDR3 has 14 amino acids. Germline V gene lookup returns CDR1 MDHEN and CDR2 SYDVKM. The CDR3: CASSFKRPAYGQYF. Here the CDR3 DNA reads TGTGCCAGCAGTTTCAAGCGGCCCGCCTACGGGCAGTACTTC.

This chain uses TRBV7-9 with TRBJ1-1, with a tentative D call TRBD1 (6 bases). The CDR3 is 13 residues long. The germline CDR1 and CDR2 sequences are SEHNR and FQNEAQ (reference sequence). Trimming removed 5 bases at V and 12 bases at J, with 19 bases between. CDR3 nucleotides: TGTGCCAGCAGCCTACACAGGGACACTGAGTCTTTCTTT. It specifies CASSLHRDTESFF.

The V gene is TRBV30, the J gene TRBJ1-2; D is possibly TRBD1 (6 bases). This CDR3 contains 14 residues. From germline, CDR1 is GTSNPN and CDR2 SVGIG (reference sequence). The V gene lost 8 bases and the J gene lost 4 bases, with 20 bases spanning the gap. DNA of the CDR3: TGTGCCGGATACCGAGGGGGGGCGGGCTATGGCTACACCTTC. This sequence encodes CAGYRGGAGYGYTF.

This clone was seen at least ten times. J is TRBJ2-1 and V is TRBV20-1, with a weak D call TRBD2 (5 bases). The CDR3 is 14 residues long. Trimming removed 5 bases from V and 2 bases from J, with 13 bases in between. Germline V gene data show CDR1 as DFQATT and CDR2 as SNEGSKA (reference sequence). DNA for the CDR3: TGCAGTGCTTGGAGCGGCACTACCTACAATGAGCAGTTCTTC. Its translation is CSAWSGTTYNEQFF.

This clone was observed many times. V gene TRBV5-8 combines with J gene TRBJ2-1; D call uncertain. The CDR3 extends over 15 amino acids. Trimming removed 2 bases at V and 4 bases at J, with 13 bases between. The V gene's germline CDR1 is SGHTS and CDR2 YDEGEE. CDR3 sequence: CASSLGDSIYNEQFF. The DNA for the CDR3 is TGTGCCAGCAGCTTAGGTGACTCAATATACAATGAGCAGTTCTTC.

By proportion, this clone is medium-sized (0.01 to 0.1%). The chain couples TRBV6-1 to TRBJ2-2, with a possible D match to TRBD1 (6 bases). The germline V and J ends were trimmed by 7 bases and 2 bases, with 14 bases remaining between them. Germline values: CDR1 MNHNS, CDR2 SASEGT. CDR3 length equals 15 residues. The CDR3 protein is CASTLYRVNTGELFF. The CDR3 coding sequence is TGTGCCAGCACCCTATACAGGGTCAACACCGGGGAGCTGTTTTTT.

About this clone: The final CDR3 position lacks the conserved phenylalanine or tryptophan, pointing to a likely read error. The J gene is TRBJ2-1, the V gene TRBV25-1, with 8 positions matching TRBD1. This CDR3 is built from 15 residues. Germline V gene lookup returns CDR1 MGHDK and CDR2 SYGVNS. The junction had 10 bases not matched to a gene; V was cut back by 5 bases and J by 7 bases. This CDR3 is CASSPSRQGSNEQFL. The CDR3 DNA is TGTGCCAGCAGTCCAAGCCGACAGGGGTCGAATGAGCAGTTCCTC.

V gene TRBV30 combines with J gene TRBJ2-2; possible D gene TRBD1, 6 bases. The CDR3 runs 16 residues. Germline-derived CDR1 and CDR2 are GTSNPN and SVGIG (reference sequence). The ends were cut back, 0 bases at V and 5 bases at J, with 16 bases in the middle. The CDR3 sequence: CAWSVSLTGPTGELFF. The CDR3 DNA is TGTGCCTGGAGTGTATCCCTGACAGGTCCGACCGGGGAGCTGTTTTTT.

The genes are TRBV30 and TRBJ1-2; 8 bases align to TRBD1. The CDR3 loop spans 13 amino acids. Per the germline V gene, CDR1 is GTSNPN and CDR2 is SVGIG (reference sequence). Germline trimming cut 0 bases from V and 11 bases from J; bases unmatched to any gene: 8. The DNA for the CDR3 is TGTGCCTGGAGTGTAGGACAGGGTTGGGGTTACACCTTC. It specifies CAWSVGQGWGYTF.

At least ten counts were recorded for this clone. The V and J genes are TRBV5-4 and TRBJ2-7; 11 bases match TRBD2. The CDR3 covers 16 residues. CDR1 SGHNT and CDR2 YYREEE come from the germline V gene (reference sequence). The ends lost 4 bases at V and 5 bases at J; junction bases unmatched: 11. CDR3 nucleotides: TGTGCCAGCAGCCCCGGACTAGCGGGCAGTTTCGACGAGCAGTACTTC. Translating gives CASSPGLAGSFDEQYF. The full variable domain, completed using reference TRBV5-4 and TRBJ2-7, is ETGVTQSPTHLIKTRGQQVTLRCSSQSGHNTVSWYQQALGQGPQFIFQYYREEENGRGNFPPRFSGLQFPNYSSELNVNALELDDSALYLCASSPGLAGSFDEQYFGPGTRLTVT.

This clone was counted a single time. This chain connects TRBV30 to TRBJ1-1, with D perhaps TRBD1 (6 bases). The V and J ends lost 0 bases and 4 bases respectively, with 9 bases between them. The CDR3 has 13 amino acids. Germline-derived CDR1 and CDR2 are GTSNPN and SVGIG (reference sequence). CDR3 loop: CAWSVGGGTEAFF. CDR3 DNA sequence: TGTGCCTGGAGTGTAGGGGGGGGCACTGAAGCTTTCTTT.

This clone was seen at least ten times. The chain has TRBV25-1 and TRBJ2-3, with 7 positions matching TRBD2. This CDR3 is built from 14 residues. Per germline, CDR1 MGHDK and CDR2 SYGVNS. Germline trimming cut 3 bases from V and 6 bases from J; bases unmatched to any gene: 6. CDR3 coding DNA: TGTGCCAGCAGTGATTTGGGGGGAGGGGATACGCAGTATTTT. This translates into CASSDLGGGDTQYF. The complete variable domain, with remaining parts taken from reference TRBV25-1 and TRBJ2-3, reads EADIYQTPRYLVIGTGKKITLECSQTMGHDKMYWYQQDPGMELHLIHYSYGVNSTEKGDLSSESTVSRIRTEHFPLTLESARPSHTSQYLCASSDLGGGDTQYFGPGTRLTVL.